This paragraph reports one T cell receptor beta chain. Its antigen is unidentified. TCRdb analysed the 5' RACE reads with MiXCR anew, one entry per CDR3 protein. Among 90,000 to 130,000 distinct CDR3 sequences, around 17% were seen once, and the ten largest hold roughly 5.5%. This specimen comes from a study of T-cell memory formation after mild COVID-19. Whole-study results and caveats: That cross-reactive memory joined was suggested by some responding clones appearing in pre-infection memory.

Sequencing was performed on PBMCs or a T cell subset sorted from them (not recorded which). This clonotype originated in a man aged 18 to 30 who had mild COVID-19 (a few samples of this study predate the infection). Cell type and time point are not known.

The CDR3 bases are TGTGCCATCAGTGAGTCGGAGTTTTGGGCTAGCGTCACAGATACGCAGTATTTT. Encoded protein: CAISESEFWASVTDTQYF. The V call is TRBV10-3, the J call TRBJ2-3; TRBD2 might be the D (6 bases). V shed 0 bases and J shed 2 bases, with 18 bases lying between them. CDR1 is ENHRY and CDR2 is SYGVKD in the germline V gene. The CDR3 is 18 residues long.